This T cell receptor (beta chain) comes out of a study of T cells in Graves' hyperthyroidism and ophthalmopathy. Study conclusions and caveats: Ophthalmopathy and stable hyperthyroidism were separated by a 13 V-J model. Blood shared most expanded thyroid clonotypes above 0.001.

This clonotype has ten or more counts. Its antigen is unknown. Hyperthyroidism patients were newly diagnosed, had disease duration under 2 months, and were aged 18 to 65 years. Researchers barred patients who had uncontrolled infection, other autoimmune disease, pregnancy or lactation. TCR beta CDR3 regions were amplified from RNA transcripts. A set of HTBI primers served as the primers for a first-round RT-PCR of the TCR CDR3. One entry per CDR3 protein results from TCRdb running MiXCR on the multiplex PCR reads. The sample has approximately 640,000 distinct CDR3 sequences, 15% to 20% seen once. This CDR3 is 13 amino acids long. CDR1 and CDR2 (germline): DFQATT, SNEGSKA (reference sequence). The germline V and J ends were trimmed by 3 bases and 1 base, with 10 bases remaining between them.

The sequence came from a man aged 50-60 years with Graves' hyperthyroidism. The chain couples TRBV20-1 to TRBJ2-7; no firm D call. Material: blood. The CDR3 loop is CSASLPPSYEQYF. DNA of the CDR3: TGCAGTGCTAGCCTTCCCCCTTCCTACGAGCAGTACTTC.